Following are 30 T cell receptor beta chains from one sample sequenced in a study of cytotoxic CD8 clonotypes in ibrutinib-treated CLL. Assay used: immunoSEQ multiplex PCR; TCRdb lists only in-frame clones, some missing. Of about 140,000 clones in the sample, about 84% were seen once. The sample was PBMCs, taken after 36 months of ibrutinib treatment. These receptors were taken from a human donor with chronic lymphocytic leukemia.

CDR3 sequence reads: CASRTGETQYF. CDR3 sequence (DNA): TGCGCCAGCAGGACCGGAGAGACCCAGTACTTC. The chain employs TRBV10-2 and TRBJ2-5, with D uncertain. V was pared by 6 bases and J by 4 bases, with 6 bases between. The germline CDR1 and CDR2 sequences are WSHSY and SAAADI. CDR3 size: 11 residues.

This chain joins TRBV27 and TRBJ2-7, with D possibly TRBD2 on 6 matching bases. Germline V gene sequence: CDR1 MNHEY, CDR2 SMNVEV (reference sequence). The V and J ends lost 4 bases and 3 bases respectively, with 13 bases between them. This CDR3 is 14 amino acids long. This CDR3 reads CASSSGGAGYEQYF. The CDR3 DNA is TGTGCCAGCAGTTCCGGAGGGGCGGGCTACGAGCAGTACTTC.

DNA for the CDR3: TGTGCCAGTAGTATCCAGGGGGCGAACACTGAAGCTTTCTTT. Translating gives CASSIQGANTEAFF. V is TRBV19 and J is TRBJ1-1; 8 positions agree with TRBD1. V lost 3 bases to trimming and J lost 1 base; unmatched junction nucleotides: 1. Per germline, CDR1 LNHDA and CDR2 SQIVND (reference sequence). This CDR3 is 14 amino acids long.

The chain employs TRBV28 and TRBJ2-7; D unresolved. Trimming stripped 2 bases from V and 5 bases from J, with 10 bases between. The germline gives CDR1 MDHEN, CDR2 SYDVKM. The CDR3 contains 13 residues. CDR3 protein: CASSLRLGHEQYF. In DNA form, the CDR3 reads TGTGCCAGCAGTTTAAGGTTGGGCCACGAGCAGTACTTC.

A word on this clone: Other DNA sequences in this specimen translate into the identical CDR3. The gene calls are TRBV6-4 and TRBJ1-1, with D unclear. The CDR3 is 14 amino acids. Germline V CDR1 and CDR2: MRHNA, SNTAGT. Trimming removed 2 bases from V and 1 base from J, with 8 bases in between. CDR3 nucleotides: TGTGCCAGCAGTGACGGGCGGAGGAACACTGAAGCTTTCTTT. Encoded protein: CASSDGRRNTEAFF.

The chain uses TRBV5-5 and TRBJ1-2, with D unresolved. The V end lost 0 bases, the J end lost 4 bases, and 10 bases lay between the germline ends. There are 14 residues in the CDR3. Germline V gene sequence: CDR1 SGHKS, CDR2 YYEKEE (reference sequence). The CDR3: CASSLEVQSYGYTF. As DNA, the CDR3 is TGTGCCAGCAGCTTGGAGGTCCAGTCCTATGGCTACACCTTC.

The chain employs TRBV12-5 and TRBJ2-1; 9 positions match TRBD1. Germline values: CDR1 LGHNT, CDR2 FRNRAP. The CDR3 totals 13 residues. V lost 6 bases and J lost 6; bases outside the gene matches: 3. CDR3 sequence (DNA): TGTGCTAGTGGGGACAGGGGTTCCAATGAGCAGTTCTTC. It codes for CASGDRGSNEQFF.

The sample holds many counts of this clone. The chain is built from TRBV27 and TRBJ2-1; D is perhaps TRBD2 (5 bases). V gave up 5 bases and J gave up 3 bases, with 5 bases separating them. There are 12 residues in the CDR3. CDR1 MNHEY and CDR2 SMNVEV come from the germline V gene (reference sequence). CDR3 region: CASSAGYNEQFF. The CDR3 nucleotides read TGTGCCAGCAGTGCGGGCTACAATGAGCAGTTCTTC.

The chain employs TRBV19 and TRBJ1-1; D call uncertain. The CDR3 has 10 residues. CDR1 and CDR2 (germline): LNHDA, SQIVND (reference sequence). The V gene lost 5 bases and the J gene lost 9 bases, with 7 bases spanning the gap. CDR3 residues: CASSAGKAFF. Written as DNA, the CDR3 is TGTGCCAGTAGTGCCGGAAAAGCTTTCTTT.

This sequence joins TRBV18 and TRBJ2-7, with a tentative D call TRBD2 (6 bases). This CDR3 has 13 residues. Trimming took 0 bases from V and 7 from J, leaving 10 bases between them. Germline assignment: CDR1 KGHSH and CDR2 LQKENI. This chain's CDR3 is CASSPPSRGEQYF. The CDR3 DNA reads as TGTGCCAGCTCACCACCCTCCCGGGGGGAGCAGTACTTC.

The CDR3 DNA follows: TGTGCCAGCAGCTTAGAGCTTGGGGCCAACGTCCTGACTTTC. This gives the protein CASSLELGANVLTF. The chain carries TRBV7-2 and TRBJ2-6; D uncertain. The CDR3 sequence is 14 residues long. Deletions cut 1 base from V and 3 bases from J, with 4 bases between. Germline loops: CDR1 SGHTA, CDR2 FQGNSA.

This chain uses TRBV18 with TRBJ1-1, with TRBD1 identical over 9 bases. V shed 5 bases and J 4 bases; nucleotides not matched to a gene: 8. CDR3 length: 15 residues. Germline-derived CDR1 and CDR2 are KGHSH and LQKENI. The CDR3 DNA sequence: TGTGCCAGCTCAAAAGGGACAGGGATCGGCACTGAAGCTTTCTTT. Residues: CASSKGTGIGTEAFF.

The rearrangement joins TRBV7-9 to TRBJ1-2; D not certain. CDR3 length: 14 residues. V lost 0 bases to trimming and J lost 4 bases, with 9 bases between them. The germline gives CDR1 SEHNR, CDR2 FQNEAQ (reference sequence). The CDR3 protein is CASSLATLRYGYTF. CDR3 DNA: TGTGCCAGCAGCTTAGCGACACTTCGCTATGGCTACACCTTC.

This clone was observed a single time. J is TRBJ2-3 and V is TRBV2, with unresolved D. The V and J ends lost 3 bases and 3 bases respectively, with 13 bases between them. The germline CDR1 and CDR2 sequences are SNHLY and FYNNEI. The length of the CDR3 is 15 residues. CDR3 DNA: TGTGCCAGCAGTGATTGGGGATTGGGGACAGATACGCAGTATTTT. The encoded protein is CASSDWGLGTDTQYF. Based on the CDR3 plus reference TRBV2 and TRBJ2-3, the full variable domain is EPEVTQTPSHQVTQMGQEVILRCVPISNHLYFYWYRQILGQKVEFLVSFYNNEISEKSEIFDDQFSVERPDGSNFTLKIRSTKLEDSAMYFCASSDWGLGTDTQYFGPGTRLTVL.

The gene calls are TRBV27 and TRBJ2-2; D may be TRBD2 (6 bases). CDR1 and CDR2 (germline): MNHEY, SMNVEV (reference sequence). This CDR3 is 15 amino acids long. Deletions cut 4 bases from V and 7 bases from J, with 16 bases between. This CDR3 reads CASSSTLWGGGELFF. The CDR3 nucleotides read TGTGCCAGCAGTTCGACGCTGTGGGGAGGCGGGGAGCTGTTTTTT.

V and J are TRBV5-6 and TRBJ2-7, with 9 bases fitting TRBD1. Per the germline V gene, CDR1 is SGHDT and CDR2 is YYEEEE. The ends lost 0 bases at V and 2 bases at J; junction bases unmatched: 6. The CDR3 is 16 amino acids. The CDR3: CASSLGPGQGAYEQYF. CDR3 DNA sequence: TGTGCCAGCAGCTTGGGGCCGGGACAGGGAGCCTACGAGCAGTACTTC.

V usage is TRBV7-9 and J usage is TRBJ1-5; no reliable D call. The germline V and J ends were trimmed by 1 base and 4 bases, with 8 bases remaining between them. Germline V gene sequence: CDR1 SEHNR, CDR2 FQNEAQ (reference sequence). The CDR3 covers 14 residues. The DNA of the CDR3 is TGTGCCAGCAGCTTAGGGGCCCAAAATCAGCCCCAGCATTTT. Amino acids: CASSLGAQNQPQHF.

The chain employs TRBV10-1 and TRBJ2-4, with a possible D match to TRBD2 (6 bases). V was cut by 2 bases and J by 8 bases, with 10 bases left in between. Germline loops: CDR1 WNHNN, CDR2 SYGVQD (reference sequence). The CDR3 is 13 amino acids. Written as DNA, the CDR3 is TGCGCCAGCAGTGAGGGGACTGTGGACATTCAGTACTTC. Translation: CASSEGTVDIQYF.

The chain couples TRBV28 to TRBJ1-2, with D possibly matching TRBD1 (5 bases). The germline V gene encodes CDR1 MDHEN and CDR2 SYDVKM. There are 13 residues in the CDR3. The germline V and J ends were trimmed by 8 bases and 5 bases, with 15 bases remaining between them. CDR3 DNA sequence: TGTGCCAGCCTAACCGCGACAGCTTATGGCTACACCTTC. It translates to CASLTATAYGYTF.

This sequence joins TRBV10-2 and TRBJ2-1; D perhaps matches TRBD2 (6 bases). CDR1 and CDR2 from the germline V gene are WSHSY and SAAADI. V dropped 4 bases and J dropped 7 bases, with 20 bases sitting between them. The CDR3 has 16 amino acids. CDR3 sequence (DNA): TGCGCCAGCAGTGTAGGCGGGAAATCCCTACTGAATGAGCAGTTCTTC. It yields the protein CASSVGGKSLLNEQFF.

The DNA for the CDR3 is TGTGCCAGCTCACCAAACAGTTTTAGAAACACCATATATTTT. Amino acid sequence: CASSPNSFRNTIYF. The chain is built from TRBV18 and TRBJ1-3; D is uncertain. This CDR3 is built from 14 residues. CDR1 is KGHSH, CDR2 LQKENI, per germline. V was clipped by 2 bases and J by 5 bases, with 10 bases between them.

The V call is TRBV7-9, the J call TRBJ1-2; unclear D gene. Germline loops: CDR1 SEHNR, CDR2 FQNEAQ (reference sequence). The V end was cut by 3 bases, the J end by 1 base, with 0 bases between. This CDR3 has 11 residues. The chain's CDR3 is CASSFNYGYTF. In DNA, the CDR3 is TGTGCCAGCAGCTTTAACTATGGCTACACCTTC. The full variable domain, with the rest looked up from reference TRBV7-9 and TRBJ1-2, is DTGVSQNPRHKITKRGQNVTFRCDPISEHNRLYWYRQTLGQGPEFLTYFQNEAQLEKSRLLSDRFSAERPKGSFSTLEIQRTEQGDSAMYLCASSFNYGYTFGSGTRLTVV.

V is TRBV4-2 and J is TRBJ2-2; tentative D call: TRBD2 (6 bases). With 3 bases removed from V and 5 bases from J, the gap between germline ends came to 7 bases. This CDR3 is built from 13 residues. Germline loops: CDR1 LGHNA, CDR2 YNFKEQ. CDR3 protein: CASSQTSTGELFF. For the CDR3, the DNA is TGTGCCAGCAGCCAGACTAGTACCGGGGAGCTGTTTTTT.

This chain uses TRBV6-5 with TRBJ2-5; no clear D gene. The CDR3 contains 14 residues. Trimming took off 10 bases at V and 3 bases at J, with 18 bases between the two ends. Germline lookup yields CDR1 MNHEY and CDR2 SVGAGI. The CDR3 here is CATTQPPHEETQYF. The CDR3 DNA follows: TGTGCCACTACGCAACCGCCGCATGAAGAGACCCAGTACTTC.

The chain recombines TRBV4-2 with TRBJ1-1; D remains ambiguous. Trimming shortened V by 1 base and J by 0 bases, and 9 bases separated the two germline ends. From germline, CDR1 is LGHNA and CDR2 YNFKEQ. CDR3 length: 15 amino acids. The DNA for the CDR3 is TGTGCCAGCAGCCAAGGCGACGGGATGAACACTGAAGCTTTCTTT. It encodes CASSQGDGMNTEAFF.

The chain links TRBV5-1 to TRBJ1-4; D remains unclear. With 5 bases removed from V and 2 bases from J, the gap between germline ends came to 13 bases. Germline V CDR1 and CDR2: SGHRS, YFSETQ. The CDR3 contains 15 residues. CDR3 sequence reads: CASSSRGGTNEKLFF. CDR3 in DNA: TGCGCCAGCAGTTCCCGGGGTGGCACTAATGAAAAACTGTTTTTT.

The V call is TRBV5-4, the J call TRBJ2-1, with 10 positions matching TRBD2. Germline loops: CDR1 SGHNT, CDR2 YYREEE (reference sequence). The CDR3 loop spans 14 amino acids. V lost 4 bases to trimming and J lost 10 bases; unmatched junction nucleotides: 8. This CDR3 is CASSPALAGGEQFF. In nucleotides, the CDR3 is TGTGCCAGCAGCCCCGCCTTAGCGGGAGGCGAGCAGTTCTTC.

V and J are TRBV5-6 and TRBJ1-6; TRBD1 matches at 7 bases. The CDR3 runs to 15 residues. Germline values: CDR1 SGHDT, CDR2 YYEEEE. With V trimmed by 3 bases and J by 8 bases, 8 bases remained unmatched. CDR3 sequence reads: CASSWGYRGYSPLHF. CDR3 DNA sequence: TGTGCCAGCAGCTGGGGATACAGGGGTTATTCACCCCTCCACTTT.

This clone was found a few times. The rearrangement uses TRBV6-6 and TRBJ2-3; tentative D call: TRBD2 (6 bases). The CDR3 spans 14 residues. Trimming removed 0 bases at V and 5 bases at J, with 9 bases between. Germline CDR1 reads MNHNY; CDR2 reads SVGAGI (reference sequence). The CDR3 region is CASSYSREEDTQYF. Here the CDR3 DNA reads TGTGCCAGCAGTTACTCGAGGGAGGAAGATACGCAGTATTTT.

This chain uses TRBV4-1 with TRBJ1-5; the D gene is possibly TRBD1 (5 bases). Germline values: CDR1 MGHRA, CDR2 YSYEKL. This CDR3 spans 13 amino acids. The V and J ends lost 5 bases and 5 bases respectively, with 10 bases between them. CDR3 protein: CASSVQGDQPQHF. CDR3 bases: TGCGCCAGCAGCGTCCAGGGCGATCAGCCCCAGCATTTT.